The 27 T cell receptor beta chains presented below share a single source sample, sequenced in a study of blood T cell repertoires in COVID-19. The assay was immunoSEQ multiplex PCR, and TCRdb's table has in-frame clones only and misses some. The table shows 250,000 to 350,000 clones, with about 81% occurring only once. Source material: peripheral blood. The receptor source for this set is a human donor with COVID-19, enrolled during active disease. The donor label of this sample is uncertain.

The rearrangement joins TRBV11-3 to TRBJ1-6; 7 nucleotides match TRBD1. V shed 2 bases and J 8 bases; nucleotides not matched to a gene: 6. Germline assignment: CDR1 SGHNT and CDR2 YENEEA. This CDR3 region has 15 residues. The CDR3 DNA sequence: TGTGCCAGCAGCTTATATGGGACAGATGATTCACCCCTCCACTTT. It yields the protein CASSLYGTDDSPLHF.

This sequence joins TRBV5-1 and TRBJ2-3; weak D call: TRBD2 (6 bases). In germline, CDR1 is SGHRS, CDR2 YFSETQ. There are 16 residues in the CDR3. The V gene lost 1 base and the J gene lost 6 bases, with 18 bases spanning the gap. CDR3 protein: CASSLTRLGPGDTQYF. CDR3 sequence (DNA): TGCGCCAGCAGCTTGACCCGACTAGGTCCGGGGGATACGCAGTATTTT. The full variable domain, its missing parts supplied by reference TRBV5-1 and TRBJ2-3, is KAGVTQTPRYLIKTRGQQVTLSCSPISGHRSVSWYQQTPGQGLQFLFEYFSETQRNKGNFPGRFSGRQFSNSRSEMNVSTLELGDSALYLCASSLTRLGPGDTQYFGPGTRLTVL.

This chain joins TRBV6-5 and TRBJ1-1, with TRBD1 identical over 8 bases. V lost 6 bases to trimming and J lost 4 bases; unmatched junction nucleotides: 10. The CDR3 contains 15 residues. The germline gives CDR1 MNHEY, CDR2 SVGAGI. Here the CDR3 reads CASSQTGAGVTEAFF. In DNA form, the CDR3 reads TGTGCCAGCAGCCAGACAGGGGCTGGGGTCACTGAAGCTTTCTTT.

In its sample, this clone was seen a few times. V gene TRBV5-8 combines with J gene TRBJ2-3, with 7 bases lining up with TRBD1. V lost 3 bases to trimming and J lost 1 base; unmatched junction nucleotides: 5. CDR1 and CDR2 (germline): SGHTS, YDEGEE. The CDR3 runs 15 residues. The CDR3 DNA reads as TGTGCCAGCAGCTCTGGGACAGTTCGCACAGATACGCAGTATTTT. Translating it yields CASSSGTVRTDTQYF.

The rearrangement uses TRBV3-1 (or the pseudogene TRBV3-2) and TRBJ1-5; D may be TRBD1 (6 bases). V was trimmed by 3 bases and J by 1 base, leaving 13 bases between them. The CDR3 loop spans 16 amino acids. Germline CDR1 LGHDT, CDR2 YNNKEL (reference sequence). The CDR3: CASSHFQGLSNQPQHF. In nucleotides, the CDR3 is TGTGCCAGCAGCCATTTTCAGGGGTTAAGCAATCAGCCCCAGCATTTT.

The rearrangement joins TRBV11-2 to TRBJ2-5, with a weak D call TRBD1 (6 bases). The germline V gene has CDR1 SGHAT and CDR2 FQNNGV. Deletions cut 3 bases from V and 4 bases from J, with 18 bases between. The CDR3 is 16 residues long. CDR3 region: CASSFLQGATRETQYF. CDR3 coding DNA: TGTGCCAGCAGCTTTTTACAGGGAGCTACCCGAGAGACCCAGTACTTC.

V and J are TRBV10-3 and TRBJ2-7; D perhaps matches TRBD2 (6 bases). The CDR3 runs 16 residues. The germline V and J ends were trimmed by 0 bases and 0 bases, with 12 bases remaining between them. Germline CDR1 reads ENHRY; CDR2 reads SYGVKD. In nucleotides, the CDR3 is TGTGCCATCAGTGAGTCCGACGGGAGTAGCTCCTACGAGCAGTACTTC. This translates into CAISESDGSSSYEQYF.

This rearrangement joins TRBV6-1 to TRBJ2-7; perhaps TRBD2 as D (6 bases). This CDR3 contains 14 residues. V was cut by 2 bases and J by 6 bases, with 14 bases left in between. The V gene's germline CDR1 is MNHNS and CDR2 SASEGT. Here the CDR3 reads CASSERDLHPEQYF. CDR3 in DNA: TGTGCCAGCAGTGAACGGGACTTACACCCCGAGCAGTACTTC.

The chain links TRBV6-5 to TRBJ1-1; TRBD1 is a possible D gene (5 bases). Germline V gives CDR1 MNHEY, CDR2 SVGAGI. Trimming removed 4 bases at V and 5 bases at J, with 17 bases between. CDR3 size: 15 residues. The CDR3 region is CASSSPQGSVTEAFF. The CDR3 coding sequence is TGTGCCAGCAGTTCCCCCCAGGGATCAGTAACTGAAGCTTTCTTT.

V usage is TRBV13 and J usage is TRBJ2-7, with TRBD2 identical over 11 bases. V was clipped by 5 bases and J by 3 bases; unmatched bases: 9. This CDR3 region has 16 residues. Germline CDR1 is PRHDT and CDR2 is FYEKMQ (reference sequence). The CDR3 bases are TGTGCCAGCAGCCATAATACCGGGACTAGCGGCTACGAGCAGTACTTC. Translation: CASSHNTGTSGYEQYF.

The chain joins TRBV18 to TRBJ1-5; maybe TRBD1 (6 bases). CDR3 length: 15 residues. Per the germline V gene, CDR1 is KGHSH and CDR2 is LQKENI. Trimming pared 3 bases from V and 7 bases from J, leaving 16 bases between. This chain's CDR3 is CASSPIQGPGQPQHF. The CDR3 coding sequence is TGTGCCAGCTCACCGATACAGGGCCCGGGGCAGCCCCAGCATTTT. The whole variable domain, filled in from reference TRBV18 and TRBJ1-5, reads NAGVMQNPRHLVRRRGQEARLRCSPMKGHSHVYWYRQLPEEGLKFMVYLQKENIIDESGMPKERFSAEFPKEGPSILRIQQVVRGDSAAYFCASSPIQGPGQPQHFGDGTRLSIL.

This clone came up a few times. The chain uses TRBV7-9 and TRBJ2-1; D perhaps matches TRBD2 (5 bases). Trimming removed 5 bases at V and 9 bases at J, with 14 bases between. The germline gives CDR1 SEHNR, CDR2 FQNEAQ (reference sequence). This CDR3 comprises 13 residues. The CDR3 sequence: CASSEIWSGEQFF. The CDR3, as DNA: TGTGCCAGCAGCGAGATCTGGAGCGGTGAGCAGTTCTTC.

This rearrangement joins TRBV2 to TRBJ2-2, with unresolved D. The CDR3 length is 13 residues. Per the germline V gene, CDR1 is SNHLY and CDR2 is FYNNEI. Trimming pared 3 bases from V and 6 bases from J, leaving 8 bases between. CDR3 loop: CASSEVLAGELFF. For the CDR3, the DNA is TGTGCCAGCAGTGAGGTATTAGCCGGGGAGCTGTTTTTT.

This clone has only a few counts. The chain combines TRBV7-8 with TRBJ1-6, with D hard to call. Trimming shortened V by 0 bases and J by 10 bases, and 16 bases separated the two germline ends. The CDR3 sequence is 16 residues long. Per germline, CDR1 SGHVS and CDR2 FQNEAQ. For the CDR3, the DNA is TGTGCCAGCAGCTTAGCGACGGGAAGGCCTCTCTCACCCCTCCACTTT. This translates into CASSLATGRPLSPLHF.

The chain is built from TRBV9 and TRBJ1-2; a possible D gene is TRBD1 (5 bases). The V end lost 5 bases, the J end lost 0 bases, and 11 bases lay between the germline ends. CDR1 is SGDLS and CDR2 is YYNGEE in the germline V gene. The CDR3 sequence is 14 residues long. The CDR3 bases are TGTGCCAGCAGAACAGGCCCCTCTAACTATGGCTACACCTTC. Translating gives CASRTGPSNYGYTF.

The J gene is TRBJ1-2, the V gene TRBV28, with 10 bases matching TRBD1. There are 16 residues in the CDR3. V lost 5 bases, J lost 1 base, and 7 bases stayed unmatched. Germline CDR1 is MDHEN and CDR2 is SYDVKM. CDR3 protein: CASSRYRTGGNYGYTF. The CDR3 DNA sequence: TGTGCCAGCAGTCGATACCGGACAGGGGGTAACTATGGCTACACCTTC.

This clone showed up just once. This chain links TRBV30 with TRBJ2-3; possible D gene TRBD2, 5 bases. Trimming cost V 4 bases and J 0 bases, with 11 bases left between them. This CDR3 has 14 amino acids. From germline, CDR1 is GTSNPN and CDR2 SVGIG (reference sequence). The DNA for the CDR3 is TGTGCCTGGAAGCTTGGCGGGAGCACAGATACGCAGTATTTT. The encoded protein is CAWKLGGSTDTQYF.

The genes are TRBV7-9 and TRBJ2-5, with a tentative D call TRBD2 (6 bases). The V gene lost 0 bases and the J gene lost 5 bases, with 10 bases spanning the gap. In germline, CDR1 is SEHNR, CDR2 FQNEAQ (reference sequence). The CDR3 runs to 14 residues. CDR3 DNA sequence: TGTGCCAGCAGCTTAGCGTTAGGGACTGAGACCCAGTACTTC. The encoded protein is CASSLALGTETQYF.

This chain connects TRBV7-2 to TRBJ2-2; 10 bases agree with TRBD1. CDR3 size: 16 residues. Per the germline V gene, CDR1 is SGHTA and CDR2 is FQGNSA. Germline trimming cut 4 bases from V and 6 bases from J; bases unmatched to any gene: 8. As DNA, the CDR3 is TGTGCCAGCAGCTCCCGGCCGGGGACAGGGGCCGGGGAGCTGTTTTTT. Translating it yields CASSSRPGTGAGELFF.

The chain couples TRBV7-3 to TRBJ1-1; 8 bases line up with TRBD1. V lost 5 bases and J lost 1; bases outside the gene matches: 12. The CDR3 spans 17 residues. In germline, CDR1 is SGHTA, CDR2 FQGTGA. CDR3 bases: TGTGCCAGCAGCCTAGGGGGCCCCAGGGGGCGGAACACTGAAGCTTTCTTT. Residues: CASSLGGPRGRNTEAFF.

The chain uses TRBV6-1 and TRBJ1-1; D might be TRBD1 (6 bases). The CDR3 sequence is 14 residues long. Germline CDR1 reads MNHNS; CDR2 reads SASEGT. The V end was cut by 5 bases, the J end by 7 bases, with 17 bases between. The CDR3 protein is CASSPIQQGGEAFF. Written as DNA, the CDR3 is TGTGCCAGCAGTCCAATACAACAGGGTGGTGAAGCTTTCTTT.

The chain is built from TRBV3-1 (or the pseudogene TRBV3-2) and TRBJ2-7; 7 bases agree with TRBD1. Germline V gene data show CDR1 as LGHDT and CDR2 as YNNKEL (reference sequence). This CDR3 region has 14 residues. With 1 base clipped from V and 7 bases from J, the junction kept 7 bases outside the gene matches. As DNA, the CDR3 is TGTGCCAGCAGCCAAGGAAGGGGGCGGCGGGAGCAGTACTTC. Its translation is CASSQGRGRREQYF.

The V gene is TRBV18, the J gene TRBJ2-7; D is possibly TRBD2 (5 bases). The germline CDR1 and CDR2 sequences are KGHSH and LQKENI. CDR3 size: 13 residues. Trimming stripped 1 base from V and 4 bases from J, with 8 bases between. The CDR3 reads CASSPQAAYEQYF. CDR3 DNA: TGTGCCAGCTCACCACAAGCGGCTTACGAGCAGTACTTC.

DNA of the CDR3: TGTGCCAGCAGCCAAGATGTCGCCAGGACCTACGAGCAGTACTTC. Translated: CASSQDVARTYEQYF. The chain carries TRBV3-1 (or the pseudogene TRBV3-2) and TRBJ2-7; D not resolved. The CDR3 extends over 15 amino acids. Germline V gene data show CDR1 as LGHDT and CDR2 as YNNKEL (reference sequence). V was shortened by 0 bases and J by 2 bases, with 11 bases between the two germline ends.

V and J are TRBV28 and TRBJ1-2; D possibly corresponds to TRBD1 (6 bases). V was trimmed by 0 bases and J by 8 bases, leaving 10 bases between them. In germline, CDR1 is MDHEN, CDR2 SYDVKM. The CDR3 contains 13 residues. CDR3 DNA: TGTGCCAGCAGTTTATGGGGGGCGGGCGGCTACACCTTC. Its translation is CASSLWGAGGYTF.

The chain combines TRBV5-5 with TRBJ2-6; the match to TRBD1 covers 12 bases. The germline gives CDR1 SGHKS, CDR2 YYEKEE (reference sequence). The CDR3 contains 17 residues. With V trimmed by 4 bases and J by 1 base, 3 bases remained unmatched. This chain's CDR3 is CASSPGQGASGANVLTF. DNA for the CDR3: TGTGCCAGCAGCCCGGGACAGGGGGCATCTGGGGCCAACGTCCTGACTTTC.

The V and J genes are TRBV18 and TRBJ1-2, with D tentatively TRBD1 (5 bases). The CDR3 extends over 15 amino acids. The V end lost 6 bases, the J end lost 5 bases, and 19 bases lay between the germline ends. The germline V gene has CDR1 KGHSH and CDR2 LQKENI. CDR3 sequence: CASSLLTETEYGYTF. As DNA, the CDR3 is TGTGCCAGCTCCCTCCTGACAGAGACCGAATATGGCTACACCTTC.